This T cell receptor (beta chain) was obtained from a study of T cells expressing NK-cell markers. Points from the study as a whole: In several donors, dominant CD3+CD56+NKG2C+ clones formed roughly 1.0-7.0% of CD8+ cells.

UMI-tagged 5'RACE template switching yielded the TCR beta cDNA. TCRdb reprocessed the 5' RACE reads, keeping one entry per CDR3 protein, no DNA. Its table records some 600,000 distinct CDR3 sequences. A remark on this clonotype: Its antigen remains unknown.

CDR3 size: 15 residues. Germline assignment: CDR1 MDHEN and CDR2 SYDVKM. This clonotype originated in a man aged 18 to 29 in good health. The chain couples TRBV28 to TRBJ2-7; TCRdb outputs TRBD2, but without DNA this stays unchecked. Specimen: blood T cells: a sorted CD56 or NKG2C T cell subset, CD4+ or CD8+ T cells, or bulk PBMC T cells (not recorded which). The CDR3 loop reads CASSLSRESRYEQYF.